This is a list of T cell receptor beta chains from one sample in a study of T cells in Graves' hyperthyroidism and ophthalmopathy. Using its own MiXCR run on the multiplex PCR reads, TCRdb lists one record per CDR3 protein. The data contain 95,000 to 100,000 distinct CDR3 sequences, over 50% of them singletons. Source material: blood. The origin of the receptors is a woman in her 40s with Graves' hyperthyroidism. The CDR3 runs from the conserved cysteine through the conserved F or W. Fields, in order: CDR3 length, clone size, J gene, V gene, D gene, CDR3 protein, CDR3 DNA. The D gene is left open where the match is weak. Expanded clones get a size class; other rows say once, few or many, or leave the size out.

cdr3_length: 16
clone_size: many
j_call: TRBJ1-1
v_call: TRBV7-2
d_call: NA
cdr3_aa: CASSLVHQHPNTEAFF
cdr3_nt: TGTGCCAGCAGCTTAGTACACCAACACCCGAACACTGAAGCTTTCTTT

cdr3_length: 12
clone_size: few
j_call: TRBJ2-2
v_call: TRBV5-4
d_call: TRBD1
cdr3_aa: CASSVGQGELFF
cdr3_nt: TGTGCCAGCAGCGTGGGACAGGGGGAGCTGTTTTTT

cdr3_length: 15
clone_size: many
j_call: TRBJ2-7
v_call: TRBV5-1
d_call: TRBD1
cdr3_aa: CASSLVPDRVHEQYF
cdr3_nt: TGCGCCAGCAGCTTGGTCCCGGACAGGGTCCACGAGCAGTACTTC

cdr3_length: 13
clone_size: NA
j_call: TRBJ1-1
v_call: TRBV19
d_call: TRBD1
cdr3_aa: CASSWTGFTEAFF
cdr3_nt: TGTGCCAGTAGTTGGACAGGGTTCACTGAAGCTTTCTTT

cdr3_length: 16
clone_size: NA
j_call: TRBJ1-2
v_call: TRBV7-8
d_call: TRBD1
cdr3_aa: CASSPGTGGGNYGYTF
cdr3_nt: TGTGCCAGCAGCCCAGGGACAGGGGGTGGGAACTATGGCTACACCTTC

cdr3_length: 9
clone_size: NA
j_call: TRBJ1-2
v_call: TRBV10-3
d_call: NA
cdr3_aa: CAISPGYTF
cdr3_nt: TGTGCCATCAGTCCTGGCTACACCTTC

cdr3_length: 14
clone_size: NA
j_call: TRBJ2-7
v_call: TRBV7-2
d_call: TRBD2
cdr3_aa: CASSSSSGTYEQYF
cdr3_nt: TGCGCCAGCAGCTCCTCTAGCGGGACCTACGAGCAGTACTTC

cdr3_length: 15
clone_size: many
j_call: TRBJ2-2
v_call: TRBV4-1
d_call: NA
cdr3_aa: CASSQAFWDTGELFF
cdr3_nt: TGCGCCAGCAGCCAAGCCTTCTGGGACACCGGGGAGCTGTTTTTT

cdr3_length: 12
clone_size: many
j_call: TRBJ1-5
v_call: TRBV6-5
d_call: NA
cdr3_aa: CASRVGYQPQHF
cdr3_nt: TGTGCCAGCAGAGTGGGGTATCAGCCCCAGCATTTT

cdr3_length: 12
clone_size: NA
j_call: TRBJ1-2
v_call: TRBV24-1
d_call: NA
cdr3_aa: CATSDRGGGYTF
cdr3_nt: TGTGCCACCAGTGATAGAGGTGGAGGCTACACCTTC

cdr3_length: 12
clone_size: NA
j_call: TRBJ2-5
v_call: TRBV7-3
d_call: TRBD2
cdr3_aa: CAGLAGTETQYF
cdr3_nt: TGTGCCGGACTAGCGGGAACGGAGACCCAGTACTTC

cdr3_length: 13
clone_size: few
j_call: TRBJ1-1
v_call: TRBV7-8
d_call: TRBD1
cdr3_aa: CASSLDGRGGAFF
cdr3_nt: TGTGCCAGCAGCTTAGACGGGAGAGGGGGCGCTTTCTTT

cdr3_length: 17
clone_size: many
j_call: TRBJ1-3
v_call: TRBV7-2
d_call: TRBD1
cdr3_aa: CASSPGQGATGLNTIYF
cdr3_nt: TGTGCCAGCAGCCCTGGACAGGGGGCGACTGGCTTAAACACCATATATTTT

cdr3_length: 12
clone_size: many
j_call: TRBJ1-1
v_call: TRBV29-1
d_call: NA
cdr3_aa: CSVDSTLTEAFF
cdr3_nt: TGCAGCGTTGACAGTACCCTCACTGAAGCTTTCTTT

cdr3_length: 15
clone_size: NA
j_call: TRBJ2-6
v_call: TRBV12-3/TRBV12-4
d_call: NA
cdr3_aa: CASSSGAYGANVLTF
cdr3_nt: TGTGCCAGCAGTTCAGGGGCCTATGGGGCCAACGTCCTGACTTTC